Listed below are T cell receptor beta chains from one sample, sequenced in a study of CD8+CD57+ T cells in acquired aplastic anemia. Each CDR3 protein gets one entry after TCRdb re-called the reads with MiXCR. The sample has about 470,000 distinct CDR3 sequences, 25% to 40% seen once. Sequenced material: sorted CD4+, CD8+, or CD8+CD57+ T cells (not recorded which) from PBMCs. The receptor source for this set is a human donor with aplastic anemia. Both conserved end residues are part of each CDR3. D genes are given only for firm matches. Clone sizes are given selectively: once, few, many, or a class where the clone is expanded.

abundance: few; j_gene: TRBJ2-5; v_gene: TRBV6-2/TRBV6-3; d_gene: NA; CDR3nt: TGTGCCAGCAGTTACGGAGTTGCTCGGAGGGGAGAGACCCAGTACTTC; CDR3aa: CASSYGVARRGETQYF
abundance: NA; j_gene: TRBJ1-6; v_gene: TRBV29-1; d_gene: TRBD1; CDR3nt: TGCAGCGCCGGTGGACAGGGTAAAGGTTCACCCCTCCACTTT; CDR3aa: CSAGGQGKGSPLHF
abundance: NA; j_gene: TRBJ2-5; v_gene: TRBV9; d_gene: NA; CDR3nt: TGTGCCAGCAGCGTAGCTTGGGGAAATCAAGAGACCCAGTACTTC; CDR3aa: CASSVAWGNQETQYF
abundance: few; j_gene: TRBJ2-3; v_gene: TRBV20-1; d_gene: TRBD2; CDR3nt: TGCAGTGCTAGTAGTAATAGCGGGAGTACAGATACGCAGTATTTT; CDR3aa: CSASSNSGSTDTQYF
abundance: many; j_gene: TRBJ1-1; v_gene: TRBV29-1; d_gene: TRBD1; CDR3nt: TGCAGCGCTTGGCAACAGGGGACTGAAGCTTTCTTT; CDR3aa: CSAWQQGTEAFF
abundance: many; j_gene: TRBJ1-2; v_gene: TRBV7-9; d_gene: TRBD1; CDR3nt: TGTGCCAGCAGCCAATTGGGACAGACTTATGGCTACACCTTC; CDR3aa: CASSQLGQTYGYTF
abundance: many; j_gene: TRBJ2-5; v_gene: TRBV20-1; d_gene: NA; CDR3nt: TGCAGTGCTAGTTCTGAGGGCCAGTACTTC; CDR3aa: CSASSEGQYF
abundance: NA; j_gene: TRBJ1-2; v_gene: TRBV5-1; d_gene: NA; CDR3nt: TGCGCCAGCAGCTTTGCGGGTCGTAGGACTACTAACTATGGCTACACCTTC; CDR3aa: CASSFAGRRTTNYGYTF
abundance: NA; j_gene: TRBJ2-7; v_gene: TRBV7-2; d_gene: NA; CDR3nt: TGTGCCAGCAGCTCCCGGGGCGGCACCTACGAGCAGTACTTC; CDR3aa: CASSSRGGTYEQYF
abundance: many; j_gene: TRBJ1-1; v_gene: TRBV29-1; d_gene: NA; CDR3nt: TGCAGCGTAACAGTGGGGGGTCTGAACACTGAAGCTTTCTTT; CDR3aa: CSVTVGGLNTEAFF
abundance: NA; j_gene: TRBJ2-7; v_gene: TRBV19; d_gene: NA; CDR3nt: TGTGCCAGTGGTATTACCGGGCCTCCACCCTACGAGCAGTACTTC; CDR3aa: CASGITGPPPYEQYF
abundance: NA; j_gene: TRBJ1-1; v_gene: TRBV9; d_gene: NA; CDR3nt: TGTGCCAGCAGCTTATCTGGTCAGGGGTCGATCGCTGAAGCTTTCTTT; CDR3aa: CASSLSGQGSIAEAFF
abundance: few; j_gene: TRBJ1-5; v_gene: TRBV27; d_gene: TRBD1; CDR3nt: TGTGCCAGCAAAGAACAGGGGGCCGGTAATACCAATCAGCCCCAGCATTTT; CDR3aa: CASKEQGAGNTNQPQHF
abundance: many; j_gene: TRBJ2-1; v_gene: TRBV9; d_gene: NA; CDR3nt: TGTGCCAGCAGCGTCCGAGGGGATGAGCAGTTCTTC; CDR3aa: CASSVRGDEQFF
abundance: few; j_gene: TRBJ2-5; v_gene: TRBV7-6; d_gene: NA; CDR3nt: TGTGCCAGCGAGAGCCAAGAGACCCAGTACTTC; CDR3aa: CASESQETQYF
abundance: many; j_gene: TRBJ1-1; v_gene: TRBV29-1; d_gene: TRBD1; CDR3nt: TGCAGCGTTGTTGGGACAGACCCCGACACTGAAGCTTTCTTT; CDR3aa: CSVVGTDPDTEAFF
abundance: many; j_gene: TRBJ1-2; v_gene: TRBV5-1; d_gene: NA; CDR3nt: TGCGCCAGCAGCTTGGAACAGGGTTCTGGCTACACCTTC; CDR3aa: CASSLEQGSGYTF